This TCR beta chain stems from a study of blood T cells in healthy people across ages. Of note for this clonotype: The antigen remains unidentified.

From germline, CDR1 is DFQATT and CDR2 SNEGSKA (reference sequence). The CDR3 sequence is 14 residues long. The V end was cut by 5 bases, the J end by 0 bases, with 14 bases between. Findings and caveats of the study: Strong correlation linked observed beta diversity and percent naive T cells. Getting older went along with TCR beta diversity per million T cells dropping roughly linearly. Both higher diversity and more naive CD4+ cells marked long-lived donors when set against aged donors.

Next came a second PCR, run for about 7 to 12 cycles, which used a sample-barcoded 5' primer along with a J-beta primer mix. TCRdb passed the 5' RACE reads through MiXCR, listing each CDR3 protein once. The sample records approximately 600,000 distinct CDR3 sequences, 58% being singletons. This TCR was recovered from a man aged 60 to 75 in good health. The chain has TRBV20-1 and TRBJ2-7; D not certain. The sequencing input was blood. The CDR3 DNA follows: TGCAGTGCTTCCCACGCGGAGAGCTCCTACGAGCAGTACTTC. Protein: CSASHAESSYEQYF.